The TCR beta chain under discussion was sequenced for a study of control samples from healthy donors and cancer patients. The method was immunoSEQ multiplex PCR; TCRdb's version includes in-frame clones alone and lacks a portion of them. Of about 89,000 clones detected, around nine tenths appear once; the ten largest clones hold around 21%. Trimming cost V 7 bases and J 2 bases, with 8 bases left between them. The CDR3 sequence is 12 residues long. Germline V gene lookup returns CDR1 SQVTM and CDR2 ANQGSEA. The chain couples TRBV29-1 to TRBJ2-2, with no clear D. The sample taken for sequencing was blood. The origin of this receptor is a man aged 25 to 40 in good health. The CDR3 bases are TGCAGCGCATCCTTAAACACCGGGGAGCTGTTTTTT. The encoded protein is CSASLNTGELFF.